The next 22 T cell receptor beta chains were all read from a single sample in a study of regulatory T cells in long-lasting Graves disease. Investigators prepared the TCR beta libraries by applying iRepertoire HTBI primers and Arm-PCR of CDR3 regions. TCRdb re-derived calls from the multiplex PCR reads in MiXCR, one entry per CDR3 protein. Among some 370,000 distinct CDR3 sequences listed, around 23% were seen once. Documented time point: persistent/refractory GD, antithyroid drugs over 5 years with positive TRAb. Isolated PBMC RNA provided the starting material for the TCR library. The sequences come from peripheral blood mononuclear cells (PBMCs), collected when the disease was refractory, from a patient treated with antithyroid drugs. The receptors were sampled from a woman between 40 and 50 years old with Graves disease.

This clonotype was counted a few times. This chain links TRBV7-2 with TRBJ2-5; D is unclear. Deletions cut 1 base from V and 1 base from J, with 10 bases between. Germline V gene sequence: CDR1 SGHTA, CDR2 FQGNSA. There are 15 residues in the CDR3. The CDR3 sequence is CASSLGAYVQETQYF. The CDR3 nucleotides read TGTGCCAGCAGCTTAGGAGCATACGTCCAAGAGACCCAGTACTTC.

V gene TRBV19 combines with J gene TRBJ2-7; D is possibly TRBD2 (6 bases). V lost 5 bases, J lost 0 bases, and 14 bases lay in between. Germline values: CDR1 LNHDA, CDR2 SQIVND (reference sequence). The length of the CDR3 is 15 residues. The CDR3 DNA is TGTGCCAGTAGTTCCGGCGGGACGGCCTCCTACGAGCAGTACTTC. Translated, it gives CASSSGGTASYEQYF.

The J gene is TRBJ2-5, the V gene TRBV7-3; D may be TRBD2 (7 bases). CDR3 length: 16 residues. Germline V lookup: CDR1 SGHTA, CDR2 FQGTGA. V was cut by 0 bases and J by 5 bases, with 16 bases left in between. The CDR3 protein is CASSLTTRTAGETQYF. CDR3 coding DNA: TGTGCCAGCAGCTTAACTACCCGGACAGCGGGGGAGACCCAGTACTTC.

This clonotype was seen at least ten times. This chain joins TRBV28 and TRBJ2-3, with D tentatively TRBD1 or TRBD2 (5 bases each). Trimming cost V 9 bases and J 7 bases, with 20 bases left between them. There are 14 residues in the CDR3. Germline V lookup: CDR1 MDHEN, CDR2 SYDVKM. The chain's CDR3 is CASYSGTSRNTQYF. DNA of the CDR3: TGTGCCAGTTATTCAGGGACCTCAAGGAATACGCAGTATTTT.

This chain uses TRBV28 with TRBJ2-2; 13 positions agree with TRBD2. This CDR3 contains 18 residues. V shed 6 bases, J shed 0 bases, and the junction held 7 bases outside the gene matches. Germline V gene lookup returns CDR1 MDHEN and CDR2 SYDVKM. The CDR3 loop is CASSRWGLAGPNTGELFF. The CDR3 region has the DNA TGTGCCAGCAGCCGGTGGGGACTAGCGGGACCGAACACCGGGGAGCTGTTTTTT.

This clonotype was picked up many times. The rearrangement joins TRBV11-2 to TRBJ2-5; TRBD2 agrees at 11 bases. With 4 bases clipped from V and 5 bases from J, the junction kept 12 bases outside the gene matches. The CDR3 is made up of 17 amino acids. The germline CDR1 and CDR2 sequences are SGHAT and FQNNGV. In nucleotides, the CDR3 is TGTGCCAGCAGCTCCTTTCCGGGACTAGCGGTCGCTGAGACCCAGTACTTC. Protein: CASSSFPGLAVAETQYF.

The rearrangement uses TRBV7-8 and TRBJ1-5, with D perhaps TRBD1 (5 bases). The CDR3 totals 13 residues. In germline, CDR1 is SGHVS, CDR2 FQNEAQ. The ends were cut back, 2 bases at V and 7 bases at J, with 9 bases in the middle. Written as DNA, the CDR3 is TGTGCCAGCAGCTTACTGGGGGACCAGCCCCAGCATTTT. Protein: CASSLLGDQPQHF. Drawing the rest from reference TRBV7-8 and TRBJ1-5, the complete variable domain is GAGVSQSPRYKVAKRGQDVALRCDPISGHVSLFWYQQALGQGPEFLTYFQNEAQLDKSGLPSDRFFAERPEGSVSTLKIQRTQQEDSAVYLCASSLLGDQPQHFGDGTRLSIL.

This chain links TRBV27 with TRBJ1-5; D ambiguous. Germline CDR1 and CDR2: MNHEY and SMNVEV (reference sequence). This CDR3 comprises 14 residues. V was shortened by 8 bases and J by 3 bases, with 14 bases between the two germline ends. As DNA, the CDR3 is TGTGCCAGCCGGCGGGGTGGGGTCAATCAGCCCCAGCATTTT. Amino acid sequence: CASRRGGVNQPQHF.

In this sample, this clonotype turned up many times. J is TRBJ1-2 and V is TRBV28, with D perhaps matching TRBD1 (6 bases). The CDR3 spans 14 residues. V lost 3 bases and J 5 bases, leaving 13 bases between the germline ends. From germline, CDR1 is MDHEN and CDR2 SYDVKM. CDR3: CASSLGSRGYGYTF. The CDR3 DNA reads TGTGCCAGCAGTTTGGGATCCAGGGGATATGGCTACACCTTC.

This clonotype appeared many times. The chain couples TRBV14 to TRBJ2-7; D is perhaps TRBD2 (5 bases). This CDR3 is 13 amino acids long. CDR1 SGHDN and CDR2 FVKESK come from the germline V gene. Trimming cost V 1 base and J 9 bases, with 13 bases left between them. Here the CDR3 reads CASSQGPGRGQYF. For the CDR3, the DNA is TGTGCCAGCAGCCAAGGTCCGGGCCGGGGGCAGTACTTC.

This clonotype was detected once. This chain uses TRBV29-1 with TRBJ1-2, with D possibly matching TRBD1 (6 bases). V lost 3 bases and J lost 4, with 15 bases in between. The CDR3 consists of 14 residues. Germline CDR1 and CDR2: SQVTM and ANQGSEA. The CDR3 nucleotides read TGCAGCGTTGATTGGGGGGGGGCGACCTATGGCTACACCTTC. Its protein is CSVDWGGATYGYTF.

This clonotype has more than one count but fewer than ten. This sequence joins TRBV10-3 and TRBJ2-7; D is unresolved. The CDR3 totals 14 residues. With 0 bases removed from V and 2 bases from J, the gap between germline ends came to 8 bases. CDR1 is ENHRY and CDR2 is SYGVKD in the germline V gene. The CDR3 reads CAISESTETYEQYF. CDR3 bases: TGTGCCATCAGTGAGTCGACCGAAACCTACGAGCAGTACTTC.

There are a few counts of this clonotype. This chain joins TRBV7-9 and TRBJ2-7; D not resolved. Per germline, CDR1 SEHNR and CDR2 FQNEAQ (reference sequence). The CDR3 consists of 14 residues. Trimming shortened V by 0 bases and J by 2 bases, and 8 bases separated the two germline ends. CDR3 nucleotides: TGTGCCAGCAGCTTAGCCGAAAGACCCTACGAGCAGTACTTC. Protein product: CASSLAERPYEQYF.

The table lists this clonotype with a few counts. CDR3 DNA: TGTGCCAGTAGTAAGGGACTAGGCGTCCTCAATGAGCAGTTCTTC. Amino acids: CASSKGLGVLNEQFF. This chain uses TRBV19 with TRBJ2-1; TRBD2 matches at 8 bases. Trimming removed 4 bases from V and 6 bases from J; junction bases left unmatched: 8. The CDR3 has 15 amino acids. CDR1 and CDR2 from the germline V gene are LNHDA and SQIVND (reference sequence).

The V call is TRBV5-6, the J call TRBJ2-1; D unclear. V was clipped by 3 bases and J by 8 bases, with 12 bases between them. CDR3 length: 13 amino acids. The germline V gene has CDR1 SGHDT and CDR2 YYEEEE. The CDR3 sequence: CASSSKVGYEQFF. The CDR3 nucleotides are TGTGCCAGCAGCTCCAAGGTGGGGTATGAGCAGTTCTTC.

This chain joins TRBV7-2 and TRBJ2-3, with a weak D call TRBD2 (6 bases). The length of the CDR3 is 14 residues. The germline V and J ends were trimmed by 5 bases and 2 bases, with 11 bases remaining between them. CDR1 and CDR2 (germline): SGHTA, FQGNSA. The CDR3, as DNA: TGTGCCAGCAGCCCCAGGACTAACACAGATACGCAGTATTTT. Translation: CASSPRTNTDTQYF.

The chain uses TRBV10-3 and TRBJ2-2; D not certain. The CDR3 extends over 17 amino acids. Trimming left V 3 bases short and J 6 bases short, with 20 bases between. The germline gives CDR1 ENHRY, CDR2 SYGVKD. CDR3 residues: CAISDPLTTGDAGELFF. The CDR3 coding sequence is TGTGCCATCAGTGACCCACTTACAACGGGCGATGCCGGGGAGCTGTTTTTT.

The rearrangement links TRBV7-2 to TRBJ2-7, with unresolved D. Germline CDR1 is SGHTA and CDR2 is FQGNSA. V gave up 3 bases and J gave up 2 bases, with 11 bases separating them. This CDR3 has 14 amino acids. The CDR3 sequence: CASSFNIVTYEQYF. The CDR3 DNA reads TGTGCCAGCAGCTTCAATATTGTAACCTACGAGCAGTACTTC.

This clonotype turned up a few times. The V gene is TRBV11-3, the J gene TRBJ2-3; D call uncertain. CDR3 size: 13 residues. V was shortened by 5 bases and J by 2 bases, with 8 bases between the two germline ends. The germline gives CDR1 SGHNT, CDR2 YENEEA. The CDR3 is CASSTSPTDTQYF. DNA for the CDR3: TGTGCCAGCAGCACCAGTCCCACAGATACGCAGTATTTT.

CDR3 sequence: CASSLPTGANSPLHF. The CDR3 DNA reads TGCGCCAGCAGTTTACCGACAGGGGCGAATTCACCCCTCCACTTT. This chain uses TRBV5-1 with TRBJ1-6; 8 bases map to TRBD1. V lost 5 bases and J lost 7; bases outside the gene matches: 8. This CDR3 is built from 15 residues. Germline lookup yields CDR1 SGHRS and CDR2 YFSETQ.

In its sample, this clonotype was seen a few times. V usage is TRBV29-1 and J usage is TRBJ2-7; 9 bases are a match to TRBD2. This CDR3 comprises 14 residues. J was trimmed by 5 bases and V by 2 bases; bases with no gene match: 7. Germline CDR1 and CDR2: SQVTM and ANQGSEA. CDR3 in DNA: TGCAGCGTTGAAATTAGCGGGAGTTCGGACGAGCAGTACTTC. Translating gives CSVEISGSSDEQYF.

There are many counts of this clonotype. The chain joins TRBV12-3 or TRBV12-4 to TRBJ2-7; 7 nucleotides line up with TRBD2. The V segment lost 4 bases and the J segment 7 bases; nucleotides outside the gene matches: 13. The CDR3 sequence is 15 residues long. CDR3 in amino acids: CASSWGGGPPREQYF. The CDR3 nucleotides read TGTGCCAGCAGTTGGGGGGGAGGTCCCCCTCGGGAGCAGTACTTC.